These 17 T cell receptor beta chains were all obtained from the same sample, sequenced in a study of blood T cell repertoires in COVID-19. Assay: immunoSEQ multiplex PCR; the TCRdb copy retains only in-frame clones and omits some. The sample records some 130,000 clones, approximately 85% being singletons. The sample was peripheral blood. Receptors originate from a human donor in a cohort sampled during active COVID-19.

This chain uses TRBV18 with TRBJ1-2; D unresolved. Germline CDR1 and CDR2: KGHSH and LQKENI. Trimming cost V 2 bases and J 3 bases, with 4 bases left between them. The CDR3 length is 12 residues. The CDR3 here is CASSPSDYGYTF. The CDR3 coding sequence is TGTGCCAGCTCACCATCGGACTATGGCTACACCTTC.

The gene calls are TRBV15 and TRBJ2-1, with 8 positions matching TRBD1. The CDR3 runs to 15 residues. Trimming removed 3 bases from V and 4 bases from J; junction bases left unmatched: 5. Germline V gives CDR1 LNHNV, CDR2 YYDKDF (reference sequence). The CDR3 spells CATSRDRALYNEQFF. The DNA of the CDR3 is TGTGCCACCAGCAGGGACAGGGCGCTTTACAATGAGCAGTTCTTC.

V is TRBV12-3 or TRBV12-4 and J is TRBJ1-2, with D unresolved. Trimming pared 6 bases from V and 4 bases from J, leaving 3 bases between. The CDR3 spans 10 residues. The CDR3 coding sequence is TGTGCCAGCAGCGGCTATGGCTACACCTTC. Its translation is CASSGYGYTF.

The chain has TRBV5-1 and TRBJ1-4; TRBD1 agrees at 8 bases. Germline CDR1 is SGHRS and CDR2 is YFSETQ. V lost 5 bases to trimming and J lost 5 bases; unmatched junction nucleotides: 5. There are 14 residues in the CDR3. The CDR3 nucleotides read TGCGCCAGCAGGGGGACAGGTGGAAATGAAAAACTGTTTTTT. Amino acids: CASRGTGGNEKLFF.

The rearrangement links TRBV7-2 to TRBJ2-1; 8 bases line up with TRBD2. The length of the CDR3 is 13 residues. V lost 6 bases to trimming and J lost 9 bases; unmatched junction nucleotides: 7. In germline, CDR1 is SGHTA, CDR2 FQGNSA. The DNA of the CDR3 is TGTGCCAGCAGACGGACCCGGGAGGGTGAGCAGTTCTTC. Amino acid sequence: CASRRTREGEQFF. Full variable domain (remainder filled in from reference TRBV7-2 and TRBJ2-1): GAGVSQSPSNKVTEKGKDVELRCDPISGHTALYWYRQSLGQGLEFLIYFQGNSAPDKSGLPSDRFSAERTGGSVSTLTIQRTQQEDSAVYLCASRRTREGEQFFGPGTRLTVL.

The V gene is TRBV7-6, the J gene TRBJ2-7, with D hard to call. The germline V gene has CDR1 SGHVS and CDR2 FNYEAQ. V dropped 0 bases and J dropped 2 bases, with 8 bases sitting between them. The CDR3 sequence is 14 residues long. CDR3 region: CASSLAGQAYEQYF. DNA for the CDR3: TGTGCCAGCAGCTTAGCCGGCCAGGCCTACGAGCAGTACTTC.

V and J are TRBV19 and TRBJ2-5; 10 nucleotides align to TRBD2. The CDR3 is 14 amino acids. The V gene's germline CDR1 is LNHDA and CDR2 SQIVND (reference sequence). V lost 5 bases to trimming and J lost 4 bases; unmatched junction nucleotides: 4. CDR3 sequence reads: CASSELAGRETQYF. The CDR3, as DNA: TGTGCCAGTAGTGAACTAGCGGGAAGAGAGACCCAGTACTTC.

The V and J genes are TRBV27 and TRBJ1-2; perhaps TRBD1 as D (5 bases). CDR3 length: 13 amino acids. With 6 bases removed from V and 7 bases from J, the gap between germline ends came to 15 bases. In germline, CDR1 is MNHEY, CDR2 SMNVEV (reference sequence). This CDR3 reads CASRGREAIGYTF. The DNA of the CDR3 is TGTGCCAGCAGGGGCAGGGAGGCTATTGGCTACACCTTC.

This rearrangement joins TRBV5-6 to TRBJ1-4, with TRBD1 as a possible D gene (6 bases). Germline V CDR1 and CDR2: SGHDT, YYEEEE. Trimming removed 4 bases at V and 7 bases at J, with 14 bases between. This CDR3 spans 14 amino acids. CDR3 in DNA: TGTGCCAGCAGCCTGGACAGTCTTGGTGAAAAACTGTTTTTT. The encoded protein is CASSLDSLGEKLFF.

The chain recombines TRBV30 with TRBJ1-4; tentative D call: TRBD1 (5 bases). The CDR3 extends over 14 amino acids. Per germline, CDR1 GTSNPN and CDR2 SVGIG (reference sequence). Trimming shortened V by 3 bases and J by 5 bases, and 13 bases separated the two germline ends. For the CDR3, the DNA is TGTGCCTGGAGCGGAATACAGGTGAATGAAAAACTGTTTTTT. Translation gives CAWSGIQVNEKLFF.

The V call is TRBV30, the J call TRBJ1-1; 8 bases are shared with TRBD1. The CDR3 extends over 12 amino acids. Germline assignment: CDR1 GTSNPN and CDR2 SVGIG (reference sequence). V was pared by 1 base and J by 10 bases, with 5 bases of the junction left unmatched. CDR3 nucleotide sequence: TGTGCCTGGAGTGCAGGGGGCGGTGGAGCTTTCTTT. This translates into CAWSAGGGGAFF.

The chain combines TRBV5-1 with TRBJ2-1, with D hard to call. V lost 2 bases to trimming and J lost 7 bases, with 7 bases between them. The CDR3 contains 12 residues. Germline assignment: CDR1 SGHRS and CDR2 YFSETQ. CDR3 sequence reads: CASSLIQNEQFF. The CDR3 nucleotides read TGCGCCAGCAGCTTAATACAGAATGAGCAGTTCTTC.

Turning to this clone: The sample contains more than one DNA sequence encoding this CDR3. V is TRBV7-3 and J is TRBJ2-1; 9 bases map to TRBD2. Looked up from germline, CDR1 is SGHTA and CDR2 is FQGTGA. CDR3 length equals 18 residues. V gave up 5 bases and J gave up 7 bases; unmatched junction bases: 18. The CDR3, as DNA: TGTGCCAGCAGCGACTTGGGGGGGCGTAGCGGGGGAGGGAATGAGCAGTTCTTC. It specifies CASSDLGGRSGGGNEQFF.

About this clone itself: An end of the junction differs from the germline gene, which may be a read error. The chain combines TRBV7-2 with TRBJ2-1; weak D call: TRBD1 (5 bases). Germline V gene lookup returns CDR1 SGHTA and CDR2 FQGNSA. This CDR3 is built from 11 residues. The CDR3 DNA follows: TGTGCCAGCAGCCGATCAGGGTATCCCCTCTTC. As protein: CASSRSGYPLF.

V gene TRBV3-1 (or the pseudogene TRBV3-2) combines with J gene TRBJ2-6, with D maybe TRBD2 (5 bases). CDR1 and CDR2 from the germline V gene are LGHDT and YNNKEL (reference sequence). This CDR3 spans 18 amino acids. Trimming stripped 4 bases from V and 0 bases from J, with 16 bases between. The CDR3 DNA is TGTGCCAGCAGCCCCAGAACGGCAGGACTCTCTGGGGCCAACGTCCTGACTTTC. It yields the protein CASSPRTAGLSGANVLTF.

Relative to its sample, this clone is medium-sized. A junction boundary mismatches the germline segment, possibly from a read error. The CDR3 region has the DNA TGTGCCAGCAGAGAAGACCCCACAGGGATTGGTTCACCCCTCCACTTT. This translates into CASREDPTGIGSPLHF. The rearrangement uses TRBV2 and TRBJ1-6; D is perhaps TRBD1 (6 bases). The germline CDR1 and CDR2 sequences are SNHLY and FYNNEI. The CDR3 extends over 16 amino acids.

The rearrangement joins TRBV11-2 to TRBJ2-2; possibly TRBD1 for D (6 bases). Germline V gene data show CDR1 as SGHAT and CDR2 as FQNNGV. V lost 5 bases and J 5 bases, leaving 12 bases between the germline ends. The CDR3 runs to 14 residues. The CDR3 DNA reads TGTGCCAGCAGCCGGGGACACCTTACCGGGGAGCTGTTTTTT. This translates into CASSRGHLTGELFF.